This T cell receptor beta chain was sequenced for a study of blood T cell repertoires in COVID-19. Study in general: COVID-19 samples, acute and convalescent, were from the United States, Italy and Spain.

In the authors' methods: From reference gene primer amplification, estimates of nucleated cell counts were derived. Assay used: immunoSEQ multiplex PCR; TCRdb lists only in-frame clones, some missing. V, J and clone size derive from that table, while D and trimming were established from the DNA sequence. The sample consists of some 200,000 clones, around 80% of them appearing once. The CDR3 runs to 17 residues. Germline V gene data show CDR1 as LGHNA and CDR2 as YSLEER. The V segment lost 0 bases and the J segment 0 bases; nucleotides outside the gene matches: 5. V and J are TRBV4-3 and TRBJ2-1, with 7 bases aligning to TRBD2. The TCR originated in a woman between 35 and 50 years old with acute or convalescent COVID-19. The sequencing sample was made of peripheral blood. CDR3 loop: CASSQDRLAASYNEQFF. In DNA form, the CDR3 reads TGCGCCAGCAGCCAAGATAGGCTAGCGGCCTCCTACAATGAGCAGTTCTTC.